This T cell receptor (beta chain) stems from a study of T cells in Graves' hyperthyroidism and ophthalmopathy. Whole-study findings and limits: Clonotypes that were expanded in thyroid above 0.001 mostly appeared in blood too.

Investigators excluded patients with uncontrolled infection, other autoimmune disease, pregnancy or lactation. Fresh peripheral blood, 7.5 to 10 ml of it, supplied the PBMCs. V gave up 2 bases and J gave up 5 bases, with 14 bases separating them. The germline CDR1 and CDR2 sequences are SGHRS and YFSETQ. The CDR3 runs to 14 residues. Only a few counts were recorded for this clonotype. The antigen is not known. Using RNA transcripts as the source, TCR beta CDR3 regions were amplified. First-round RT-PCR targeting the TCR CDR3 was performed with the HTBI primer set. TCRdb processed the multiplex PCR reads anew with MiXCR; each CDR3 protein has one entry. The sample contains about 600,000 distinct CDR3 sequences, more than 15% of which appear only once.

Material for sequencing was blood. The chain is built from TRBV5-1 and TRBJ2-7; a weak D match, TRBD2 (5 bases). The receptor comes from a woman in her thirties or forties with Graves' ophthalmopathy. The CDR3 sequence: CASSLVVGDHEQYF. The CDR3 DNA sequence: TGCGCCAGCAGCTTAGTAGTGGGAGACCACGAGCAGTACTTC.